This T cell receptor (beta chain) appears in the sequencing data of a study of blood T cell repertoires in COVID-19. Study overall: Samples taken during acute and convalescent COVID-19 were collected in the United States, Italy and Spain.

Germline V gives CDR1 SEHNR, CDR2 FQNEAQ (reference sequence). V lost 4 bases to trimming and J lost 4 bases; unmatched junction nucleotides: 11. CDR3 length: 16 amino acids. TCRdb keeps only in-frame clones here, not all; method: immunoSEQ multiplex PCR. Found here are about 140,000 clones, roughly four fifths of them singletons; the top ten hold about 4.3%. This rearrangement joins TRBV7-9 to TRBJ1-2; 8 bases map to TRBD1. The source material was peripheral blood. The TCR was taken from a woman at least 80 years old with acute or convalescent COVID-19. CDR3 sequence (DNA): TGTGCCAGCAGCTCTTGGAGACAGGGGACGGGCTATGGCTACACCTTC. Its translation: CASSSWRQGTGYGYTF.